This T cell receptor beta chain originates from a study of T cell changes during pregnancy in multiple sclerosis. Produced via immunoSEQ multiplex PCR; TCRdb's table is partial and in-frame only. This sample carries around 29,000 clones, around 89% of them seen once, and the ten largest clones take approximately 3.4%. This CDR3 has 15 amino acids. In germline, CDR1 is SGHRS, CDR2 YFSETQ. V was pared by 0 bases and J by 5 bases, with 1 base of the junction left unmatched. This sequence originates from a female donor in good health, enrolled as a control in a pregnancy study. Material: CD4+ T cells from peripheral blood mononuclear cells, obtained in the first trimester of pregnancy. The chain couples TRBV5-1 to TRBJ2-1; 11 bases are a match to TRBD2. The chain's CDR3 is CASSLVTSGNNEQFF. In nucleotides, the CDR3 is TGCGCCAGCAGCTTGGTGACTAGCGGGAACAATGAGCAGTTCTTC.